A selection of T cell receptor beta chains follows, all from one sample in a study of blood T cells in healthy people across ages. From the 5' RACE reads, TCRdb called clonotypes with MiXCR, one entry per CDR3 protein. The profile shows 850,000 to 950,000 distinct CDR3 sequences, 25% to 35% of them singletons. The sequenced sample was blood. These receptors all come from a woman of 80 years or more in good health. Each CDR3 is given with its conserved first and last residue. A D gene is named only where the DNA matches it firmly. Not every row has a clone size; where given, it reads once, few, many or a size class.

many | TRBJ2-1 | TRBD2 | TRBV7-2 | TGTGCCAGCAGCCCCGGTGGGGGACTAGCGGGGAGGGAGCAGTTCTTC | CASSPGGGLAGREQFF
- | TRBJ2-3 | TRBD2 | TRBV5-1 | TGCGCCAGCAGCTTCTTGGCTAGCGGGGGGCACACAGATACGCAGTATTTT | CASSFLASGGHTDTQYF
- | TRBJ1-3 | - | TRBV6-5 | TGTGCCAGCAGTTTCCACCAGGGGACCTCTGGAAACACCATATATTTT | CASSFHQGTSGNTIYF
many | TRBJ1-2 | - | TRBV2 | TGTGCCAGCAGTGAAGCGCGGGGGCCAGGGTATGGCTACACCTTC | CASSEARGPGYGYTF
many | TRBJ2-3 | TRBD2 | TRBV24-1 | TGTGCCACCAGTGATACCGGACTAGCGGGGGCCGCGGGTGCGTATACGCAGTATTTT | CATSDTGLAGAAGAYTQYF
- | TRBJ2-3 | TRBD2 | TRBV4-2 | TGTGCCAGCAGGCCAGGGACTAGAAACACAGATACGCAGTATTTT | CASRPGTRNTDTQYF
many | TRBJ2-4 | - | TRBV7-2 | TGTGCCAGCAGCCAACAGGGATCTGCCAAAAACATTCAGTACTTC | CASSQQGSAKNIQYF
many | TRBJ2-5 | - | TRBV15 | TGTGCCACCAGCAGTCCTAAGGCCCCAGGGGAAAGGAAGACCCAGTACTTC | CATSSPKAPGERKTQYF
- | TRBJ2-4 | TRBD2 | TRBV20-1 | TGCAGTGCTAGAGATCAAAGCGGGAGGAACATTCAGTACTTC | CSARDQSGRNIQYF
- | TRBJ2-7 | - | TRBV29-1 | TGCAGCGTTGGTGACAGGTCCCACGAGCAGTACTTC | CSVGDRSHEQYF
- | TRBJ2-3 | - | TRBV2 | TGTGCCAGTAAGGACAGTCCTAGCACAGATACGCAGTATTTT | CASKDSPSTDTQYF
few | TRBJ2-2 | TRBD1 | TRBV20-1 | TGCAGTGCTAGTACCGGGACAGGGGTCACCGGGGAGCTGTTTTTT | CSASTGTGVTGELFF
few | TRBJ2-2 | - | TRBV11-2 | TGTGCCAGCAGCTTAGGTTTTATCGGGGGGCCCCAACTCGAGGAGCTGTTTTTT | CASSLGFIGGPQLEELFF
few | TRBJ2-2 | - | TRBV7-9 | TGTGCCAGTATAGGGGCGGGTTATGACACCGGGGAGCTGTTTTTT | CASIGAGYDTGELFF
many | TRBJ2-3 | - | TRBV29-1 | TGCAGCGTCCCAGGGGCAGGGGGGAGAGATACGCAGTATTTT | CSVPGAGGRDTQYF
- | TRBJ1-6 | - | TRBV7-9 | TGTGCCAGCAGCTTGGGGTTGGGGGAAAATTCACCCCTCCACTTT | CASSLGLGENSPLHF
once | TRBJ2-7 | TRBD1 | TRBV19 | TGTGCCAGTAGTCCTAATACCGGGACAGGTTCCTACGAGCAGTACTTC | CASSPNTGTGSYEQYF
- | TRBJ2-3 | TRBD2 | TRBV12-3/TRBV12-4 | TGTGCCAGCAGCCTCATAGGACTAGTGGTGGCATATACGCAGTATTTT | CASSLIGLVVAYTQYF
many | TRBJ2-5 | TRBD2 | TRBV28 | TGTGCCAGCAGTTACAGTCCGGGACTAGCGGGGGATAGAGAGACCCAGTACTTC | CASSYSPGLAGDRETQYF
- | TRBJ1-2 | - | TRBV3-1 | TGTGCCAGCAGCCAGGTTCTCGGGGGTGTCTATGGCTACACCTTC | CASSQVLGGVYGYTF
few | TRBJ1-4 | TRBD1 | TRBV6-1 | TGTGCCAGCAGGCCGGGAGAGGGGGCATGGGAAAAACTGTTTTTT | CASRPGEGAWEKLFF
many | TRBJ1-4 | - | TRBV2 | TGTGCCAGCAGTGAAAGCTCAATAGCTAATGAAAAACTGTTTTTT | CASSESSIANEKLFF
many | TRBJ1-1 | - | TRBV20-1 | TGCAGTGCTATTGAGTGGAGCACTGAAGCTTTCTTT | CSAIEWSTEAFF
- | TRBJ2-3 | - | TRBV10-1 | TGCGCCAGCAGTGAGTCTCGACTGGATACGCAGTATTTT | CASSESRLDTQYF
many | TRBJ2-7 | - | TRBV28 | TGTGCCAGCAGACCCCCGGACTCCCCGTATGCGTACGAGCAGTACTTC | CASRPPDSPYAYEQYF
- | TRBJ1-6 | - | TRBV24-1 | TGTGCCACCAGCGCGTCCTATAATTCACCCTCCCACTTT | CATSASYNSPSHF
many | TRBJ1-1 | TRBD1 | TRBV29-1 | TGCAGCGCCGGCACAGGGGCGAACACTGAAGCTTTCTTT | CSAGTGANTEAFF
many | TRBJ1-1 | - | TRBV4-3 | TGCGCCAGCAGCCAGAACACTGAAGCTTTCTTT | CASSQNTEAFF
- | TRBJ1-5 | - | TRBV5-1 | TGCGCCAGCAGCAGGGGCGGGGAACAGCCCCAGCATTTT | CASSRGGEQPQHF
many | TRBJ2-5 | - | TRBV24-1 | TGTGCCACCAGTGCCCTGACAGCTTTCCAAGAGACCCAGTACTTC | CATSALTAFQETQYF
many | TRBJ2-3 | TRBD2 | TRBV10-2 | TGCGCCAGCAAAACTAGCGGGGGGTCCACAGATACGCAGTATTTT | CASKTSGGSTDTQYF
once | TRBJ1-1 | - | TRBV5-1 | TGCGCCAGCAGCTTATCCCCGGCCGGAACGAACACTGAAGCTTTCTTT | CASSLSPAGTNTEAFF
few | TRBJ2-7 | - | TRBV28 | TGTGCCAGCAGTGGGACGGGGGCCTACGAGCAGTACTTC | CASSGTGAYEQYF
many | TRBJ1-6 | - | TRBV27 | TGTGCCAGCAGTTTACTCGGGGGAAGCTTAAGGAATTCACCCCTCCACTTT | CASSLLGGSLRNSPLHF
many | TRBJ2-1 | - | TRBV20-1 | TGCAGTGCTAGAATCCCCGGAACCCTGGTTTCTAGCTCCTACAATGAGCAGTTCTTC | CSARIPGTLVSSSYNEQFF
once | TRBJ1-5 | - | TRBV6-1 | TGTGCCAGCAGCGAAGATCAGTGGAGCAATCAGCTCCAGCATTTT | CASSEDQWSNQLQHF
many | TRBJ1-2 | - | TRBV7-8 | TGTGCCAGCAGCTTTACAGACAGCTATGGCTACACCTTC | CASSFTDSYGYTF
- | TRBJ2-1 | - | TRBV11-3 | TGTGCCAGCAGCTTGGGTCAGGGACGATTCAATGAGCAGTTCTTC | CASSLGQGRFNEQFF
many | TRBJ2-1 | - | TRBV4-2 | TGTGCCAGCAGGGTAGGAGAGGGACCTAACAATGAGCAGTTCTTC | CASRVGEGPNNEQFF
- | TRBJ1-3 | - | TRBV12-3/TRBV12-4 | TGTGCCACGCGACCGATACTCTCTGGAAACACCATATATTTT | CATRPILSGNTIYF
- | TRBJ2-1 | TRBD2 | TRBV6-5 | TGTGCCAGCAGTTACTCTGGCGGGAGTACCAACAATGAGCAGTTCTTC | CASSYSGGSTNNEQFF
few | TRBJ1-2 | TRBD1 | TRBV18 | TGTGCCAGCTCCCCAAGTACAGGGGGGATCGAGTATGGCTACACCTTC | CASSPSTGGIEYGYTF
many | TRBJ2-1 | TRBD1 | TRBV28 | TGTGCCAGCAGTCCCGGGACAGGGTACAATGAGCAGTTCTTC | CASSPGTGYNEQFF
- | TRBJ2-5 | - | TRBV5-6 | TGTGCCAGCAGCTTATCTGCGGGGGCAGAGACCCAGTACTTC | CASSLSAGAETQYF
many | TRBJ1-1 | - | TRBV29-1 | TGCAGCGTTGGTGGAGGGAACACTGAAGCTTTCTTT | CSVGGGNTEAFF
few | TRBJ2-5 | - | TRBV18 | TGTGCCAGCTCACCATTTAAGCTCCGGGACCAAGAGACCCAGTACTTC | CASSPFKLRDQETQYF
many | TRBJ2-7 | - | TRBV5-1 | TGCGCCAGCAGCTTGGTCAGTTCCCACGAGCAGTACTTC | CASSLVSSHEQYF
- | TRBJ2-7 | TRBD2 | TRBV11-2 | TGTGCCAGCGGCTTAGCGGGACTAGCGGGAGATAACGAGCAGTACTTC | CASGLAGLAGDNEQYF
few | TRBJ2-7 | TRBD1 | TRBV20-1 | TGCAGTGCTAGGTCCGGGACAGGGCCCTACGAGCAGTACTTC | CSARSGTGPYEQYF
- | TRBJ2-7 | - | TRBV5-1 | TGCGCCAGCAGCGGTAGACACCCCTCCTACGAGCAGTACTTC | CASSGRHPSYEQYF